This record looks at one T cell receptor (beta chain) sequence and its context. The antigen is unknown. Each donor's blood draw was around 9.2 milliliters of peripheral blood. This entry belongs to a study of blood T cells in healthy people across ages. Primers used in a second PCR of roughly 7 to 12 cycles were a sample-barcoded 5' primer and a J-beta primer mix. Every cDNA was tagged by a template-switch adaptor with 12 random nucleotides. Each CDR3 protein is one row after TCRdb ran MiXCR on the 5' RACE reads. Among about 1.1 million distinct CDR3 sequences listed, less than 45% were seen once. This CDR3 contains 16 residues. Findings and limits, study-wide: Diversity estimates from one million T cells were considered underestimates. Greater diversity and more naive CD4+ cells were seen in long-lived donors than in aged donors.

This receptor was identified in a man between 18 and 29 years old in good health. Sequencing input: blood. The chain couples TRBV12-3 or TRBV12-4 to TRBJ2-4; weak D call: TRBD1 (6 bases). The DNA end favors TRBJ2-7, so the J call may be wrong. CDR3 coding DNA: TGTGCCAGCAGTTTAAGCGCTGGGGGCAGATCTAACGAGCAGTACTTC. Protein sequence: CASSLSAGGRSNEQYF.